A single sample is the source of the 24 T cell receptor beta chains below, sequenced in a study of blood T cells in healthy people across ages. A second about 6 to 12 cycle PCR used barcoded and J-beta primers. TCRdb re-derived calls from the 5' RACE reads in MiXCR, one entry per CDR3 protein. Of a few hundred thousand distinct CDR3 sequences detected, about 55% appear once; the ten largest clones hold under 65%. The sequenced material came from blood. The source of these receptors is a man in his 60s in good health.

The chain uses TRBV20-1 and TRBJ2-5; TRBD1 matches 8 bases. J lost 4 bases, V lost 6 bases, and 13 bases had no gene match. Per the germline V gene, CDR1 is DFQATT and CDR2 is SNEGSKA (reference sequence). This CDR3 region has 15 residues. CDR3 bases: TGCAGTGCCATAAACAGACAGGGGTATCGAGAGACCCAGTACTTC. Its translation is CSAINRQGYRETQYF.

The rearrangement uses TRBV29-1 and TRBJ2-3; 10 bases line up with TRBD2. The junction had 9 bases not matched to a gene; V was cut back by 6 bases and J by 0 bases. The CDR3 contains 16 residues. The germline gives CDR1 SQVTM, CDR2 ANQGSEA. The CDR3 DNA sequence: TGCAGCGTACTCCGAGGACTAGCGGCTAGCACAGATACGCAGTATTTT. It is translated as CSVLRGLAASTDTQYF.

This clonotype was counted many times. The chain links TRBV9 to TRBJ2-7; TRBD2 is a possible D gene (6 bases). Germline-derived CDR1 and CDR2 are SGDLS and YYNGEE. The CDR3 loop spans 13 amino acids. V shed 1 base and J shed 4 bases, with 9 bases lying between them. The CDR3 protein is CASSVKGGYEQYF. CDR3 DNA: TGTGCCAGCAGCGTAAAGGGAGGTTACGAGCAGTACTTC.

At least ten counts were recorded for this clonotype. The V gene is TRBV20-1, the J gene TRBJ1-6; no clear D. This CDR3 has 17 residues. Germline CDR1 DFQATT, CDR2 SNEGSKA (reference sequence). Deletions cut 3 bases from V and 10 bases from J, with 25 bases between. The CDR3 protein is CSARGLGSAARGSPLHF. The CDR3 bases are TGCAGTGCTAGGGGTTTGGGTTCCGCCGCCCGAGGCTCACCCCTCCACTTT.

CDR3 DNA: TGTGCCAGCAGTACGGACAGGGGTCCCTATGGCTACACCTTC. It is translated as CASSTDRGPYGYTF. The gene calls are TRBV25-1 and TRBJ1-2; 9 bases line up with TRBD1. Germline CDR1 reads MGHDK; CDR2 reads SYGVNS. The CDR3 is made up of 14 amino acids. With V trimmed by 5 bases and J by 4 bases, 5 bases remained unmatched.

The chain has TRBV13 and TRBJ2-3; 9 nucleotides agree with TRBD1. From germline, CDR1 is PRHDT and CDR2 FYEKMQ (reference sequence). The CDR3 loop spans 15 amino acids. Trimming took 5 bases from V and 4 from J; bases not matched to a gene: 7. The chain's CDR3 is CASSPGTGRADTQYF. The CDR3 bases are TGTGCCAGCAGCCCCGGGACAGGGAGGGCAGATACGCAGTATTTT.

This chain uses TRBV12-3 or TRBV12-4 with TRBJ2-1; 8 bases match TRBD2. This CDR3 has 13 residues. V gave up 3 bases and J gave up 8 bases; unmatched junction bases: 3. CDR3 residues: CASSFAGGYEQFF. The CDR3 DNA reads as TGTGCCAGCAGTTTCGCGGGAGGCTATGAGCAGTTCTTC.

The V call is TRBV7-2, the J call TRBJ2-7, with D possibly called TRBD1 or TRBD2 (5 bases each). The germline V gene encodes CDR1 SGHTA and CDR2 FQGNSA. The V gene lost 6 bases and the J gene lost 4 bases, with 19 bases spanning the gap. The CDR3 has 15 residues. The DNA of the CDR3 is TGTGCCAGCAGTAACTCCGGGGCCAGGGCTTACGAGCAGTACTTC. Translated: CASSNSGARAYEQYF.

This clonotype was seen once. The chain is built from TRBV7-2 and TRBJ2-5; 15 bases line up with TRBD2. CDR3 size: 18 residues. Germline V gives CDR1 SGHTA, CDR2 FQGNSA. V dropped 0 bases and J dropped 5; count of bases not matched to a gene: 7. The CDR3 loop reads CASSLARTSGRAGETQYF. CDR3 coding DNA: TGTGCCAGCAGCTTAGCGAGGACTAGCGGGAGGGCGGGTGAGACCCAGTACTTC.

This clonotype was found a few times. The V and J genes are TRBV5-1 and TRBJ1-2; D ambiguous. With 0 bases removed from V and 8 bases from J, the gap between germline ends came to 17 bases. Looked up from germline, CDR1 is SGHRS and CDR2 is YFSETQ. The CDR3 contains 15 residues. The CDR3 bases are TGCGCCAGCAGCTTGGGGCGCCGAGACTCCGGCGGCTACACCTTC. It yields the protein CASSLGRRDSGGYTF.

Here the CDR3 DNA reads TGTGCCAGCAGACGAAGCGGGGGGCAATTCACAGATACGCAGTATTTT. It is translated as CASRRSGGQFTDTQYF. The chain couples TRBV28 to TRBJ2-3, with 9 bases that match TRBD2. Germline V gives CDR1 MDHEN, CDR2 SYDVKM. This CDR3 spans 16 amino acids. V trimming: 6 bases; J trimming: 2 bases; junction bases outside the gene matches: 9. Combining the CDR3 with reference TRBV28 and TRBJ2-3 gives the whole variable domain DVKVTQSSRYLVKRTGEKVFLECVQDMDHENMFWYRQDPGLGLRLIYFSYDVKMKEKGDIPEGYSVSREKKERFSLILESASTNQTSMYLCASRRSGGQFTDTQYFGPGTRLTVL.

The V and J genes are TRBV7-2 and TRBJ2-2, with TRBD2 as a possible D gene (6 bases). Germline-derived CDR1 and CDR2 are SGHTA and FQGNSA. The germline V and J ends were trimmed by 4 bases and 4 bases, with 10 bases remaining between them. The CDR3 sequence is 14 residues long. The CDR3 protein is CASSYSGLTGELFF. For the CDR3, the DNA is TGTGCCAGCAGCTATAGCGGTCTCACCGGGGAGCTGTTTTTT.

The V gene is TRBV9, the J gene TRBJ2-1; TRBD2 matches at 8 bases. The CDR3 spans 18 residues. V lost 5 bases to trimming and J lost 4 bases; unmatched junction nucleotides: 17. Germline V gives CDR1 SGDLS, CDR2 YYNGEE. The CDR3 sequence: CASSAGPLAGRVYNEQFF. DNA for the CDR3: TGTGCCAGCAGTGCCGGGCCATTAGCGGGGAGGGTTTACAATGAGCAGTTCTTC. Filled out from reference TRBV9 and TRBJ2-1, the complete variable domain reads DSGVTQTPKHLITATGQRVTLRCSPRSGDLSVYWYQQSLDQGLQFLIQYYNGEERAKGNILERFSAQQFPDLHSELNLSSLELGDSALYFCASSAGPLAGRVYNEQFFGPGTRLTVL.

This clonotype came up once. The chain combines TRBV27 with TRBJ1-4; the D gene is possibly TRBD1 (5 bases). V gave up 6 bases and J gave up 13 bases, with 21 bases separating them. This CDR3 has 14 amino acids. The V gene's germline CDR1 is MNHEY and CDR2 SMNVEV (reference sequence). In DNA form, the CDR3 reads TGTGCCAGCAGGGCCTCGGGGCGACCGGGTAGACTGTTTTTT. Translated: CASRASGRPGRLFF. Full variable domain (missing parts from reference TRBV27 and TRBJ1-4): EAQVTQNPRYLITVTGKKLTVTCSQNMNHEYMSWYRQDPGLGLRQIYYSMNVEVTDKGDVPEGYKVSRKEKRNFPLILESPSPNQTSLYFCASRASGRPGRLFFGSGTQLSVL.

The chain couples TRBV7-9 to TRBJ2-4; TRBD2 matches 9 bases. J was trimmed by 13 bases and V by 0 bases; bases with no gene match: 7. The CDR3 sequence is 14 residues long. Germline V gene data show CDR1 as SEHNR and CDR2 as FQNEAQ (reference sequence). In nucleotides, the CDR3 is TGTGCCAGCAGCTTAGCAAGCGGGAGGCTCGGGCAGTACTTC. Translated, it gives CASSLASGRLGQYF.

This rearrangement joins TRBV27 to TRBJ1-4; no firm D call. From germline, CDR1 is MNHEY and CDR2 SMNVEV (reference sequence). V dropped 9 bases and J dropped 13 bases, with 12 bases sitting between them. The CDR3 totals 10 residues. The CDR3 is CASRWSGLFF. CDR3 DNA sequence: TGTGCCAGTCGTTGGTCAGGACTGTTTTTT.

This clonotype turned up a few times. The V and J genes are TRBV27 and TRBJ1-5; D gene unclear. Trimming removed 5 bases at V and 1 base at J, with 21 bases between. This CDR3 is built from 18 residues. Germline assignment: CDR1 MNHEY and CDR2 SMNVEV (reference sequence). The CDR3 DNA reads as TGTGCCAGCAGTCCCGTAGGTGGGCGGGGAGGCAGCAATCAGCCCCAGCATTTT. Amino acid sequence: CASSPVGGRGGSNQPQHF.

The V gene is TRBV29-1, the J gene TRBJ1-2, with a possible D match to TRBD1 (5 bases). The CDR3 spans 13 residues. Germline CDR1 is SQVTM and CDR2 is ANQGSEA. V shed 7 bases and J shed 2 bases, with 14 bases lying between them. The CDR3 here is CSALADINYGYTF. As DNA, the CDR3 is TGCAGCGCACTGGCGGACATAAACTATGGCTACACCTTC. The full variable domain, its missing parts supplied by reference TRBV29-1 and TRBJ1-2, is SAVISQKPSRDICQRGTSLTIQCQVDSQVTMMFWYRQQPGQSLTLIATANQGSEATYESGFVIDKFPISRPNLTFSTLTVSNMSPEDSSIYLCSALADINYGYTFGSGTRLTVV.

The chain employs TRBV15 and TRBJ1-4; a weak D match, TRBD1 (6 bases). V was shortened by 6 bases and J by 12 bases, with 23 bases between the two germline ends. The CDR3 is made up of 15 amino acids. Germline lookup yields CDR1 LNHNV and CDR2 YYDKDF (reference sequence). CDR3 residues: CATRPEGGSVYELFF. The CDR3, as DNA: TGTGCCACCAGACCCGAAGGGGGGAGCGTTTATGAACTGTTTTTT.

This chain links TRBV3-1 with TRBJ1-4; D unclear. Per the germline V gene, CDR1 is LGHDT and CDR2 is YNNKEL (reference sequence). Trimming left V 7 bases short and J 5 bases short, with 11 bases between. The CDR3 consists of 13 residues. The CDR3 DNA sequence: TGTGCCAGCACCGGACGGAAAAATGAAAAACTGTTTTTT. It yields the protein CASTGRKNEKLFF.

This clonotype was seen a few times. V and J are TRBV5-6 and TRBJ2-5, with 11 positions matching TRBD1. Germline assignment: CDR1 SGHDT and CDR2 YYEEEE. Losses at the gene ends were 4 bases for V and 2 bases for J; bases not matched to a gene: 4. The CDR3 is 15 residues long. The CDR3 DNA is TGTGCCAGCAGCCCGGACAGGGGGCTGCAAGAGACCCAGTACTTC. Translation: CASSPDRGLQETQYF.

This clonotype came up once. Since the CDR3 does not end with the conserved phenylalanine or tryptophan, this likely comes from a read error. The genes are TRBV2 and TRBJ2-1; the D is unclear. The V end was cut by 2 bases, the J end by 12 bases, with 14 bases between. This CDR3 contains 13 residues. The germline V gene encodes CDR1 SNHLY and CDR2 FYNNEI. The CDR3 DNA follows: TGTGCCAGCAGTGAACTTCTAGTTTTTATGCAGTTCTCC. The encoded protein is CASSELLVFMQFS.

V and J are TRBV21-1 and TRBJ1-2. TRBV21-1 corresponds to a pseudogene. The CDR3 is made up of 12 amino acids. CDR3 DNA: TGTGCCAGCACCAACAGGTGGGATGGCTACACCTTC. Its translation is CASTNRWDGYTF.

The chain couples TRBV12-3 or TRBV12-4 to TRBJ1-5, with 9 bases matching TRBD1. Unmatched junction bases numbered 7, after V lost 6 bases and J lost 4 bases. This CDR3 spans 15 amino acids. The CDR3 reads CASSSGTGWNQPQHF. DNA of the CDR3: TGTGCCAGCAGCTCGGGGACAGGGTGGAATCAGCCCCAGCATTTT.